Below, 8 T cell receptor beta chains from the same sample are listed, as sequenced in a study of human T cells and chemical hapten exposure. TCRdb reanalysed the RACE reads using MiXCR and keeps one entry per CDR3 protein. The sample consists of 350,000 to 400,000 distinct CDR3 sequences, about 5.1% of them appearing once. The time point: pre-sensitization, week 0. Sample treatment: therapeutic diphenylcyclopropenone sensitization with weekly scalp DPC. The material was whole blood, obtained in connection with sensitization to the hapten diphenylcyclopropenone (DPC). These receptors were obtained from a woman aged 45 to 65 with alopecia areata. Some clones in this sample may be carry-over from other donors' samples.

This clonotype was picked up many times. The chain combines TRBV30 with TRBJ2-7; possibly TRBD2 for D (5 bases). V was pared by 4 bases and J by 3 bases, with 13 bases between. The CDR3 totals 13 residues. Germline V CDR1 and CDR2: GTSNPN, SVGIG (reference sequence). The CDR3 nucleotides are TGTGCCTGGACCCCCGGACGGGACTACGAGCAGTACTTC. Protein: CAWTPGRDYEQYF.

The genes are TRBV5-4 and TRBJ1-2; 8 nucleotides line up with TRBD1. V lost 2 bases to trimming and J lost 7 bases; unmatched junction nucleotides: 7. CDR1 and CDR2 from the germline V gene are SGHNT and YYREEE (reference sequence). The CDR3 consists of 14 residues. The CDR3 DNA follows: TGTGCCAGCAGCTTACGGACAGGGAGGCTTGGCTACACCTTC. Protein product: CASSLRTGRLGYTF.

The table lists this clonotype with many counts. The gene calls are TRBV29-1 and TRBJ2-3; D may be TRBD2 (5 bases). This CDR3 is 14 amino acids long. Germline V lookup: CDR1 SQVTM, CDR2 ANQGSEA. The CDR3 region is CVVGFRSGADTQYF. The CDR3 region has the DNA TGCGTGGTGGGGTTCAGGAGCGGAGCAGATACGCAGTATTTT.

The rearrangement links TRBV5-1 to TRBJ2-3, with unresolved D. Trimming stripped 1 base from V and 2 bases from J, with 17 bases between. Germline values: CDR1 SGHRS, CDR2 YFSETQ. The CDR3 is made up of 17 amino acids. The CDR3, as DNA: TGCGCCAGCAGCTTGAGGACCTCTTCGCGGTCCACAGATACGCAGTATTTT. Translating gives CASSLRTSSRSTDTQYF.

This clonotype was seen at least ten times. The chain is built from TRBV6-5 and TRBJ2-5; D unresolved. CDR1 is MNHEY and CDR2 is SVGAGI in the germline V gene. Trimming left V 4 bases short and J 6 bases short, with 9 bases between. This CDR3 is 12 amino acids long. The chain's CDR3 is CASSSSSKTQYF. The DNA for the CDR3 is TGTGCCAGCAGTTCCTCATCGAAGACCCAGTACTTC.

This clonotype was detected a few times. The chain has TRBV12-3 or TRBV12-4 and TRBJ1-5; tentatively, D is TRBD1 (5 bases). V dropped 3 bases and J dropped 2 bases, with 11 bases sitting between them. The CDR3 spans 15 residues. The CDR3 protein is CASSFPQGGNQPQHF. In DNA form, the CDR3 reads TGTGCCAGCAGTTTTCCGCAGGGCGGCAATCAGCCCCAGCATTTT.

The chain joins TRBV6-1 to TRBJ1-1; D remains ambiguous. Per germline, CDR1 MNHNS and CDR2 SASEGT. The CDR3 sequence is 13 residues long. V was pared by 6 bases and J by 4 bases, with 12 bases between. This CDR3 is CASRYDKSTEAFF. CDR3 in DNA: TGTGCCAGCAGGTACGACAAAAGCACTGAAGCTTTCTTT.

This clonotype showed up many times. This chain joins TRBV7-9 and TRBJ2-1; D may match TRBD1 or TRBD2 (6 bases each). From germline, CDR1 is SEHNR and CDR2 FQNEAQ (reference sequence). There are 15 residues in the CDR3. Trimming left V 4 bases short and J 7 bases short, with 17 bases between. In DNA, the CDR3 is TGTGCCAGCAGCTGGGGGGCGGATAGCGGTAATGAGCAGTTCTTC. This translates into CASSWGADSGNEQFF.